Presented here are 10 T cell receptor beta chains from one specimen sequenced in a study of blood T cell repertoires in COVID-19. This table comes from immunoSEQ multiplex PCR, and its TCRdb copy is limited to in-frame clones, with some not included. The sample has 150,000 to 200,000 clones; roughly 78% are singletons. The sequencing sample was made of PBMCs or T cells enriched from blood (not recorded which). The receptor source for this set is a woman in her 70s in a cohort exposed to, infected with or recovered from COVID-19 (not recorded which).

The V call is TRBV19, the J call TRBJ2-3; a weak D match, TRBD2 (5 bases). Trimming left V 3 bases short and J 3 bases short, with 10 bases between. Per germline, CDR1 LNHDA and CDR2 SQIVND (reference sequence). CDR3 length: 14 residues. CDR3 bases: TGTGCCAGTAGTATCACCGGGATTACAGATACGCAGTATTTT. This encodes CASSITGITDTQYF.

The chain has TRBV10-3 and TRBJ2-7; TRBD1 agrees at 8 bases. The V segment lost 10 bases and the J segment 0 bases; nucleotides outside the gene matches: 8. Germline assignment: CDR1 ENHRY and CDR2 SYGVKD. The length of the CDR3 is 14 residues. The chain's CDR3 is CATLYGQGSYEQYF. The DNA of the CDR3 is TGTGCCACCCTGTATGGACAGGGCTCCTACGAGCAGTACTTC.

This sequence joins TRBV4-3 and TRBJ2-3, with TRBD2 identical over 11 bases. V shed 3 bases and J 4 bases; nucleotides not matched to a gene: 6. Germline V gives CDR1 LGHNA, CDR2 YSLEER. The CDR3 has 16 residues. CDR3 region: CASSQTSGVGADTQYF. The CDR3, as DNA: TGCGCCAGCAGCCAGACTAGCGGGGTAGGGGCAGATACGCAGTATTTT.

This chain joins TRBV6-5 and TRBJ1-4; D ambiguous. Looked up from germline, CDR1 is MNHEY and CDR2 is SVGAGI. The CDR3 runs 11 residues. Deletions cut 6 bases from V and 8 bases from J, with 7 bases between. CDR3 nucleotide sequence: TGTGCCAGCAGCCGCAGAGAAAAACTGTTTTTT. Translation gives CASSRREKLFF.

The chain links TRBV5-1 to TRBJ2-7; 9 positions match TRBD2. Germline CDR1 is SGHRS and CDR2 is YFSETQ. The CDR3 spans 13 residues. V lost 7 bases to trimming and J lost 2 bases; unmatched junction nucleotides: 4. Written as DNA, the CDR3 is TGCGCCAGCCGACTAGCGGACGCCTACGAGCAGTACTTC. It is translated as CASRLADAYEQYF.

The V and J genes are TRBV27 and TRBJ2-3; D is perhaps TRBD2 (5 bases). CDR3 length equals 18 residues. V was clipped by 0 bases and J by 2 bases, with 18 bases between them. The V gene's germline CDR1 is MNHEY and CDR2 SMNVEV (reference sequence). In DNA, the CDR3 is TGTGCCAGCAGTTTATCGAACCCGCGGGTGTCACACACAGATACGCAGTATTTT. Amino acids: CASSLSNPRVSHTDTQYF.

The CDR3 region is CASLQGATNTEAFF. The CDR3 DNA follows: TGTGCCAGCCTTCAGGGGGCTACGAACACTGAAGCTTTCTTT. The rearrangement joins TRBV28 to TRBJ1-1; 8 bases fit TRBD1. Per the germline V gene, CDR1 is MDHEN and CDR2 is SYDVKM. The CDR3 covers 14 residues. Trimming cost V 8 bases and J 1 base; bases outside gene matches: 6.

In this sample, this clone turned up a few times. The identical CDR3 is also encoded by other nucleotide sequences in the sample. This sequence joins TRBV5-1 and TRBJ2-1; TRBD1 matches 7 bases. In germline, CDR1 is SGHRS, CDR2 YFSETQ. J lost 4 bases, V lost 0 bases, and 1 base had no gene match. This CDR3 spans 14 amino acids. This CDR3 is CASSLGDSYNEQFF. CDR3 bases: TGCGCCAGCAGCTTGGGGGACAGTTACAATGAGCAGTTCTTC.

The chain has TRBV24-1 and TRBJ2-1; tentative D call: TRBD2 (5 bases). Germline V gene data show CDR1 as KGHDR and CDR2 as SFDVKD. V lost 6 bases to trimming and J lost 0 bases, with 17 bases between them. The CDR3 has 17 amino acids. CDR3 loop: CATSMSEGLSSYNEQFF. The CDR3 DNA reads as TGTGCCACCAGTATGTCCGAGGGTTTAAGCTCCTACAATGAGCAGTTCTTC.

The V gene is TRBV19, the J gene TRBJ2-3; the D gene is possibly TRBD1 (6 bases). The CDR3 is 13 residues long. Germline assignment: CDR1 LNHDA and CDR2 SQIVND (reference sequence). The V gene lost 4 bases and the J gene lost 6 bases, with 11 bases spanning the gap. DNA for the CDR3: TGTGCCAGTAGTAGGGCCCAGGGGGATACGCAGTATTTT. Translated, it gives CASSRAQGDTQYF.